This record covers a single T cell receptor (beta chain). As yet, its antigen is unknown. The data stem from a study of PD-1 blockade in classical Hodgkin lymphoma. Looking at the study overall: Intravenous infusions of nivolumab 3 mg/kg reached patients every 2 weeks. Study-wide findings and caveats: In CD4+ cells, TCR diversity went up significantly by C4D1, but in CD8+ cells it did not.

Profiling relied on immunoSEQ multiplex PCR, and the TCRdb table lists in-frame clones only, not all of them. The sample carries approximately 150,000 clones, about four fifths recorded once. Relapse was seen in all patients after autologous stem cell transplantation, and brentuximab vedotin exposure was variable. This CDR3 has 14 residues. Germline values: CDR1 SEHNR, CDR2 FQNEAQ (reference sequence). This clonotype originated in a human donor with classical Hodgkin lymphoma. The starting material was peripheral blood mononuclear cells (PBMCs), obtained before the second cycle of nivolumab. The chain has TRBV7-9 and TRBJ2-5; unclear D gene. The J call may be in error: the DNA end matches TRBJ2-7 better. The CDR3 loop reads CASSSGASAYEQYF. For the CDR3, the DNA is TGTGCCAGCAGCTCTGGCGCGAGCGCCTACGAGCAGTACTTC.